The present entry profiles one T cell receptor beta chain with its context. Its antigen is still unknown. The PCR employed 60 Vbeta primers together with 13 Jbeta primers. The protocol was immunoSEQ multiplex PCR, while the TCRdb copy is restricted to in-frame clones and leaves out a portion. The sample holds approximately 97,000 clones, about three fifths seen once. The data originate from a study of cytomegalovirus exposure and HLA in healthy donors. Study overall: One earlier analysis, a look at 150 million to 200 million T cells, found some 100 million unique TCR beta sequences. Ancestry clustering placed around four fifths of approximately 420 genotyped donors in the Caucasian-associated cluster.

The CDR3 extends over 16 amino acids. The V and J ends lost 4 bases and 0 bases, in that order; junction bases with no gene match: 5. The germline CDR1 and CDR2 sequences are MNHNY and SVGAGI (reference sequence). Study results and limitations: Earlier analysis found most TCR beta V segments productive about 87% or about 30% of the time. In a later analysis, a missense DCLRE1C variant was linked to TCR beta V- and J-gene trimming.

The sequencing sample was made of PBMCs. V is TRBV6-6 and J is TRBJ2-3; TRBD2 aligns across 9 bases. This receptor was obtained from a human donor in good health. The CDR3 nucleotides read TGTGCCAGCAGTTCCGTAGCGGGAGTCAGCACAGATACGCAGTATTTT. Translation: CASSSVAGVSTDTQYF.